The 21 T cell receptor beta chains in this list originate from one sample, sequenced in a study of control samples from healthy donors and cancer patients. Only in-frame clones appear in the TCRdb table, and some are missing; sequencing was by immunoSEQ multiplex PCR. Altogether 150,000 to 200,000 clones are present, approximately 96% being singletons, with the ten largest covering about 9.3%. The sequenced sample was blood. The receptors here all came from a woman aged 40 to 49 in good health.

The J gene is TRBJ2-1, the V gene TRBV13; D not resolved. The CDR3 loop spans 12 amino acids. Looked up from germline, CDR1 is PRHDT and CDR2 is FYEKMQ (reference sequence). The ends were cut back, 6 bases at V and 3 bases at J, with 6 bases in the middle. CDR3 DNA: TGTGCCAGCAGTCCCGACTACAATGAGCAGTTCTTC. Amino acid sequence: CASSPDYNEQFF.

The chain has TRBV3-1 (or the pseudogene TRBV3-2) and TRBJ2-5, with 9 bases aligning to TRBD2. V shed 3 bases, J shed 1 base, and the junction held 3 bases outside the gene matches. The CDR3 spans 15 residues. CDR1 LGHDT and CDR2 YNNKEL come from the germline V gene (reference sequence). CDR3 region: CASSQGTSSQETQYF. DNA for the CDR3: TGTGCCAGCAGCCAGGGGACTAGCTCCCAAGAGACCCAGTACTTC.

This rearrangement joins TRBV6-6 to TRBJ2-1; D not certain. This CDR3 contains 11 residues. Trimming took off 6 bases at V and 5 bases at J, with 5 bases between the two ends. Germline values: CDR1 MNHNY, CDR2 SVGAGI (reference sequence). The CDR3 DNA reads TGTGCCAGCAGGACAAACAATGAGCAGTTCTTC. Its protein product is CASRTNNEQFF.

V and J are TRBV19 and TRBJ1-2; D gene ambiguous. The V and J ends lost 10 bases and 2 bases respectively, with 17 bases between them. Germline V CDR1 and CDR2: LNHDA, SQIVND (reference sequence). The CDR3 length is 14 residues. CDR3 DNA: TGTGCCACCCGAGGGAGGGATGCAAACTATGGCTACACCTTC. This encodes CATRGRDANYGYTF.

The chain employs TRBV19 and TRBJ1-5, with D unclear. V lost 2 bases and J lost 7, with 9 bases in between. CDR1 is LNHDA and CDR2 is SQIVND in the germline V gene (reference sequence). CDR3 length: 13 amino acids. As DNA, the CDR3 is TGTGCCAGTAGTATAACTGGGGAACAGCCCCAGCATTTT. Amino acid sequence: CASSITGEQPQHF.

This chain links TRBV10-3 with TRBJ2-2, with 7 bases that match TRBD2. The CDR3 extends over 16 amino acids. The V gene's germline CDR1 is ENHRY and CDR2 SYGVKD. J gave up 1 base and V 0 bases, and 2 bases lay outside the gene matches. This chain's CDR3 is CAISESRGGNTGELFF. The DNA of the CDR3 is TGTGCCATCAGTGAGTCGCGCGGGGGGAACACCGGGGAGCTGTTTTTT.

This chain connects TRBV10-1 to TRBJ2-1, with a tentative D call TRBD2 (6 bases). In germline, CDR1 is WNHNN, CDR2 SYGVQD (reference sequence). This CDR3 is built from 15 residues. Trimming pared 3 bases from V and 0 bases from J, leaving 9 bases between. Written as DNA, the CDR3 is TGCGCCAGCAGTGAAAGCGGGTTCTCCTACAATGAGCAGTTCTTC. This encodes CASSESGFSYNEQFF.

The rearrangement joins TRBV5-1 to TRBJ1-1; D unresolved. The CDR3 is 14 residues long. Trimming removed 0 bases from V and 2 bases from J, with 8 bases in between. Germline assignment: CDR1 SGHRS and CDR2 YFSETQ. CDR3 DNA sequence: TGCGCCAGCAGCTTGGTAATGGGTAACACTGAAGCTTTCTTT. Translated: CASSLVMGNTEAFF.

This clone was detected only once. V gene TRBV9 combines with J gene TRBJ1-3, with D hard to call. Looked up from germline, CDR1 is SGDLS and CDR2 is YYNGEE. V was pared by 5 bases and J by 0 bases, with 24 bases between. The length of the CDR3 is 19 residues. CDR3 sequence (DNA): TGTGCCAGCAGTTTCAGAGGTCTCCTAGCAGGTAGCTCTGGAAACACCATATATTTT. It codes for CASSFRGLLAGSSGNTIYF.

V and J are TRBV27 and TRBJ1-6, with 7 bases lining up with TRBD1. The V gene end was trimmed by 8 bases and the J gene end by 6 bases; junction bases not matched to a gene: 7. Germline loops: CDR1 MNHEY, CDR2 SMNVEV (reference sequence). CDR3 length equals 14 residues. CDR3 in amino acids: CASRRDSSNSPLHF. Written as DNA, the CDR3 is TGTGCCAGCCGCCGGGACAGTTCTAATTCACCCCTCCACTTT.

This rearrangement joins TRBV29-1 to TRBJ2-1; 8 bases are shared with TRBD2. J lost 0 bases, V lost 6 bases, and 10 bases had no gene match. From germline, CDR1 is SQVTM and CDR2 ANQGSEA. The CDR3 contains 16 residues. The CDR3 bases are TGCAGCGTCATCACTCCTAGCGGGCGCTCCTACAATGAGCAGTTCTTC. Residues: CSVITPSGRSYNEQFF.

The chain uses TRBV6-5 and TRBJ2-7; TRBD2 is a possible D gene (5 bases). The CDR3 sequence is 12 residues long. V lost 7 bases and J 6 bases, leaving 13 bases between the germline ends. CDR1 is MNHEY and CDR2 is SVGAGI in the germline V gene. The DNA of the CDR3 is TGTGCCAGCAAATGGCGGAGCGGCGAGCAGTACTTC. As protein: CASKWRSGEQYF.

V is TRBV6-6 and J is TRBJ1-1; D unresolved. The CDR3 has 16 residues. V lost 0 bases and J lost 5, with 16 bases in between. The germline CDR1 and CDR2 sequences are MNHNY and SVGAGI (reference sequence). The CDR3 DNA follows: TGTGCCAGCAGTTACTCGACGGCTAGCTCGGTGACTGAAGCTTTCTTT. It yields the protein CASSYSTASSVTEAFF.

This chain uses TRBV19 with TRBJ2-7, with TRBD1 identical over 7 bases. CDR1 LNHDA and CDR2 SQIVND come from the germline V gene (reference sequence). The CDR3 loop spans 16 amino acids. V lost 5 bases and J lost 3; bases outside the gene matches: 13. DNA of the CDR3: TGTGCCAGTAGTGAAACAGGGGCTTCGTTCCTCTACGAGCAGTACTTC. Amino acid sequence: CASSETGASFLYEQYF.

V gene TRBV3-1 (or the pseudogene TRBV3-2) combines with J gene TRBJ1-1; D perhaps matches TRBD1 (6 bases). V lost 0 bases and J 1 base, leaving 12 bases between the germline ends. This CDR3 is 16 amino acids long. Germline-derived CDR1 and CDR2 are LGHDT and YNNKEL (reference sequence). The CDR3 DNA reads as TGTGCCAGCAGCCAAGATGGTGGGGGCGCGAACACTGAAGCTTTCTTT. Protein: CASSQDGGGANTEAFF.

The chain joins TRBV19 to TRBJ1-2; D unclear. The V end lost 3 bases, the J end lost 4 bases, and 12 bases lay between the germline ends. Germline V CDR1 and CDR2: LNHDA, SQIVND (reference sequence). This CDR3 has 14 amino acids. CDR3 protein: CASSIFAEGYGYTF. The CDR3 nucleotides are TGTGCCAGTAGTATTTTTGCAGAAGGCTATGGCTACACCTTC.

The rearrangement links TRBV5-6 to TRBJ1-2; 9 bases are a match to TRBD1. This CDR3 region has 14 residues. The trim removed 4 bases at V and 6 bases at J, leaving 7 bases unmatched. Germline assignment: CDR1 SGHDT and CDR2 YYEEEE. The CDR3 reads CASSAGTGRDGYTF. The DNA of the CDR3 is TGTGCCAGCAGCGCCGGGACAGGGAGGGATGGCTACACCTTC.

CDR3 residues: CASSQNGRGDRYTF. Here the CDR3 DNA reads TGTGCCAGCAGCCAAAACGGAAGGGGCGACCGCTACACCTTC. This chain connects TRBV7-2 to TRBJ1-2, with D possibly matching TRBD1 (5 bases). The length of the CDR3 is 14 residues. Looked up from germline, CDR1 is SGHTA and CDR2 is FQGNSA. Trimming shortened V by 5 bases and J by 9 bases, and 19 bases separated the two germline ends.

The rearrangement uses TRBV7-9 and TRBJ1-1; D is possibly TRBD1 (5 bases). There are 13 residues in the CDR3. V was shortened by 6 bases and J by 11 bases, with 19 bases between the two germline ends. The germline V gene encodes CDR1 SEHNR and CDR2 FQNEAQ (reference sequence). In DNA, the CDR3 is TGTGCCAGCAGTTCCGGGACGGGGGTTATCGCTTTCTTT. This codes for CASSSGTGVIAFF.

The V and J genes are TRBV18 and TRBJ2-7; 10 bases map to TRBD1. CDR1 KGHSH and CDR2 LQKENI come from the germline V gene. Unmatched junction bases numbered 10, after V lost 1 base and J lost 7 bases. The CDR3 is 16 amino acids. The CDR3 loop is CASSPQPGQGSGEQYF. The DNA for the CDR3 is TGTGCCAGCTCACCACAACCGGGACAGGGGTCAGGGGAGCAGTACTTC.

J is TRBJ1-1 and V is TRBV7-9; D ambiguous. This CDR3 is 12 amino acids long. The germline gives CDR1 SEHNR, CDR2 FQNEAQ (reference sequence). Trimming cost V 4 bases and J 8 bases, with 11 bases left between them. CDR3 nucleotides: TGTGCCAGCAGCTCTCGACACGACGAAGCTTTCTTT. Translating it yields CASSSRHDEAFF.